This TCR beta chain was identified during a study of cytotoxic CD8 clonotypes in ibrutinib-treated CLL. Generated by immunoSEQ multiplex PCR, the TCRdb table keeps only in-frame clones and is missing some. The data hold 68,000 or so clones, with more than 60% observed a single time. This clonotype was sampled from a human donor with chronic lymphocytic leukemia. Sequencing was performed on PBMCs, taken after 12 months of ibrutinib treatment.

CDR3: CASSVGTASYEQYF. In nucleotides, the CDR3 is TGTGCCAGCAGCGTTGGGACGGCCTCCTACGAGCAGTACTTC. The V gene is TRBV9, the J gene TRBJ2-7; D could derive from TRBD1 or TRBD2 (5 bases each). The CDR3 runs 14 residues. Germline V CDR1 and CDR2: SGDLS, YYNGEE. Trimming cost V 2 bases and J 0 bases, with 9 bases left between them.